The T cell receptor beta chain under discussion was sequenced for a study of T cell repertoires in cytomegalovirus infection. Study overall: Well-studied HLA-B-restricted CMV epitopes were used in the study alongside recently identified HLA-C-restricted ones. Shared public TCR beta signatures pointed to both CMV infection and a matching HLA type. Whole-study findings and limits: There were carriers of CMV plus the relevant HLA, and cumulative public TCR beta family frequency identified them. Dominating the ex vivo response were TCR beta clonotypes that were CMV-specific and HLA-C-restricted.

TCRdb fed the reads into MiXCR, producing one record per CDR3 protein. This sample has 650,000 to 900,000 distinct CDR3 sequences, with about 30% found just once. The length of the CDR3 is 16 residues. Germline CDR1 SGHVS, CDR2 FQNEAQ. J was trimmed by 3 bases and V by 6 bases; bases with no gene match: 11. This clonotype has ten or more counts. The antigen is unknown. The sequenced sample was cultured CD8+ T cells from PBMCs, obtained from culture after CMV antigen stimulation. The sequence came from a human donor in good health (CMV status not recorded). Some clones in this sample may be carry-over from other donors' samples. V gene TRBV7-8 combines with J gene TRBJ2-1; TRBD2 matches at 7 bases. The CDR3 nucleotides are TGTGCCAGCAGTACTGCGGGGGTTCTAATCTACAATGAGCAGTTCTTC. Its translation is CASSTAGVLIYNEQFF.